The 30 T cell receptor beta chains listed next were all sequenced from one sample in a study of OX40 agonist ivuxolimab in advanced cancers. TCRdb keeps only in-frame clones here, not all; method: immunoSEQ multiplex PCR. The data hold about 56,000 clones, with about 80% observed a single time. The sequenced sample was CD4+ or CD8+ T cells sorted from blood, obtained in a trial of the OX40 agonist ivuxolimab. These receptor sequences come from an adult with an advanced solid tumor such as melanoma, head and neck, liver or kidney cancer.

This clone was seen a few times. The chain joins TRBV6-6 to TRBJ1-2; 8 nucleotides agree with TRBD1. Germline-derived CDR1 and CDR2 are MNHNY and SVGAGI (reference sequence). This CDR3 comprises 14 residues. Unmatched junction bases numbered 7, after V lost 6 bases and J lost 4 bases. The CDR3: CASSQTGVAYGYTF. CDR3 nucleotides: TGTGCCAGCAGCCAGACAGGGGTAGCCTATGGCTACACCTTC.

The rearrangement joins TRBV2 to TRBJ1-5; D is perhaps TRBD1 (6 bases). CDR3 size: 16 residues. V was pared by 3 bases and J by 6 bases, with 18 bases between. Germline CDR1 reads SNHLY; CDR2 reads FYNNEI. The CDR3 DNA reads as TGTGCCAGCAGTGAGGGAACACAGGGAATTCGTCAGCCCCAGCATTTT. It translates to CASSEGTQGIRQPQHF.

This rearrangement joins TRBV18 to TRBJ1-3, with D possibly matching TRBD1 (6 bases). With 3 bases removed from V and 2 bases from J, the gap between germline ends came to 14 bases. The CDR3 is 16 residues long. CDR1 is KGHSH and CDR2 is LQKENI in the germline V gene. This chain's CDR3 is CASSPGTRTPGNTIYF. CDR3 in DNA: TGTGCCAGCTCACCCGGGACACGAACGCCTGGAAACACCATATATTTT.

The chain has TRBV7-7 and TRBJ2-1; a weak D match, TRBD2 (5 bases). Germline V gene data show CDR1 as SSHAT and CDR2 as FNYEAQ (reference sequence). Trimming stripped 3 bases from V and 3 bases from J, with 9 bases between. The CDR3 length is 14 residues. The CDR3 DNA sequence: TGTGCCAGCAGCTTTGGACTGGGCTACAATGAGCAGTTCTTC. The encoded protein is CASSFGLGYNEQFF.

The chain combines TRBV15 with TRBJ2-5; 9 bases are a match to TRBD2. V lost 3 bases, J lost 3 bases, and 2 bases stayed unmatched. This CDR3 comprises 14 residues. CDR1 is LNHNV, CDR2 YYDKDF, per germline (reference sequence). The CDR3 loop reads CATSRGLAKETQYF. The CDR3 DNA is TGTGCCACCAGCAGGGGACTAGCTAAAGAGACCCAGTACTTC.

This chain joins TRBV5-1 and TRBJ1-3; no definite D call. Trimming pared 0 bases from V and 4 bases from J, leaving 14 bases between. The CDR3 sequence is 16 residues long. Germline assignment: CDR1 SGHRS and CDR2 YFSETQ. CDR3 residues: CASSLAGLERGNTIYF. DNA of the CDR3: TGCGCCAGCAGCTTGGCAGGACTTGAAAGAGGAAACACCATATATTTT.

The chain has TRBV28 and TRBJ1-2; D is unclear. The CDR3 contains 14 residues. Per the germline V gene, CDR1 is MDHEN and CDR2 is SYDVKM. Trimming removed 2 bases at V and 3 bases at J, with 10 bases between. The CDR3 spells CASSLPSRDYGYTF. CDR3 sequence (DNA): TGTGCCAGCAGTTTACCTTCCCGGGACTATGGCTACACCTTC.

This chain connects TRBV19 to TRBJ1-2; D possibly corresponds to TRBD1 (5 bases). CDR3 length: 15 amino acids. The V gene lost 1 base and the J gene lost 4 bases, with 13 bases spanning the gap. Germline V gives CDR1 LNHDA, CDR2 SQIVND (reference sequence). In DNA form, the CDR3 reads TGTGCCAGTAGTATAGTTGGGACCGGAATCTATGGCTACACCTTC. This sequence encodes CASSIVGTGIYGYTF.

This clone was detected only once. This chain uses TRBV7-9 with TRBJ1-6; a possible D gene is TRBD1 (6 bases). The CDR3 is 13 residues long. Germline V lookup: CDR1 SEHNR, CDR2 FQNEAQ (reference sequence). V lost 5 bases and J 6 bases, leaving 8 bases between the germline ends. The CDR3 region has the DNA TGTGCCAGCAGCGTACAGGGTAATTCACCCCTCCACTTT. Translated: CASSVQGNSPLHF.

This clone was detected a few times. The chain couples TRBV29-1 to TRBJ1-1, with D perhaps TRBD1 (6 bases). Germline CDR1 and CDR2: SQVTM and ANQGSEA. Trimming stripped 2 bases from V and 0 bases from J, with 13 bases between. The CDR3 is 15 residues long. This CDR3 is CSVERGGRLNTEAFF. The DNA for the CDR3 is TGCAGCGTTGAAAGGGGGGGAAGGTTGAACACTGAAGCTTTCTTT.

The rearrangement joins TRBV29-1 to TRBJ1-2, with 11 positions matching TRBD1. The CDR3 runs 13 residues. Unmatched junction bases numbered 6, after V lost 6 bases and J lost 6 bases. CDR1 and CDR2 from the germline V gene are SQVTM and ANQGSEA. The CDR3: CSVVRTGGHGYTF. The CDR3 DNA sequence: TGCAGCGTGGTCAGGACAGGGGGCCATGGCTACACCTTC.

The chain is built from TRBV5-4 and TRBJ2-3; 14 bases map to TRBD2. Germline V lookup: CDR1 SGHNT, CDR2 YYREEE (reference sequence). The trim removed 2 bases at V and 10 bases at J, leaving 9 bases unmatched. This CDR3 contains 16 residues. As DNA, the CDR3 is TGTGCCAGCAGCTTTAGGACTAGCGGGGGGAGCAATCCGCAGTATTTT. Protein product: CASSFRTSGGSNPQYF.

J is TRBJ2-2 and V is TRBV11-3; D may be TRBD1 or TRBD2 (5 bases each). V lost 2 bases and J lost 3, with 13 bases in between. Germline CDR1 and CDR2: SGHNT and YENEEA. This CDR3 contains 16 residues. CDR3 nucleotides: TGTGCCAGCAGCTTATTCCGTGGGGGACACACCGGGGAGCTGTTTTTT. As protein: CASSLFRGGHTGELFF.

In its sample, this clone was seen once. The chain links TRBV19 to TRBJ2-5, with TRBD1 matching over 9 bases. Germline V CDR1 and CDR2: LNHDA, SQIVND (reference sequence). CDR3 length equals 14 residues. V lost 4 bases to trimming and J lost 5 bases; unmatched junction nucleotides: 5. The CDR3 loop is CASSTRDRVETQYF. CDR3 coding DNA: TGTGCCAGTAGTACCCGGGACAGGGTTGAGACCCAGTACTTC.

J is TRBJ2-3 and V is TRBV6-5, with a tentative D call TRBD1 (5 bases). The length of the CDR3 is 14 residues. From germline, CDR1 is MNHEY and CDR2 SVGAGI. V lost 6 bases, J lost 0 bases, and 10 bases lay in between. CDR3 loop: CASSHRSSTDTQYF. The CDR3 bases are TGTGCCAGCAGCCACAGGAGTAGCACAGATACGCAGTATTTT.

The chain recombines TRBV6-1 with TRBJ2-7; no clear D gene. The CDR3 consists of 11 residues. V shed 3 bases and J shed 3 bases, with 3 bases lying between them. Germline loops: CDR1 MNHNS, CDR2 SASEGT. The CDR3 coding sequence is TGTGCCAGCAGTGATTTCTACGAGCAGTACTTC. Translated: CASSDFYEQYF.

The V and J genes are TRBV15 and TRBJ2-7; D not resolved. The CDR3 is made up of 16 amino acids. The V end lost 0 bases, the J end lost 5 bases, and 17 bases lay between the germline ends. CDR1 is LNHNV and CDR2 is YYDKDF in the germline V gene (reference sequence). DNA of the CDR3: TGTGCCACCAGCAGAGATAGGGCTCCCCGGGCCAACGAGCAGTACTTC. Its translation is CATSRDRAPRANEQYF. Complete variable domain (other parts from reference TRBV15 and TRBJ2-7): DAMVIQNPRYQVTQFGKPVTLSCSQTLNHNVMYWYQQKSSQAPKLLFHYYDKDFNNEADTPDNFQSRRPNTSFCFLDIRSPGLGDTAMYLCATSRDRAPRANEQYFGPGTRLTVT.

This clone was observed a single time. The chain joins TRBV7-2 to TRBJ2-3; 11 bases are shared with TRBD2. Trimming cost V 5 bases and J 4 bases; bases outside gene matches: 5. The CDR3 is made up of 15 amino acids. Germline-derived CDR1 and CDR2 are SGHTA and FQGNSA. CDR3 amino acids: CASSLGTSGPDTQYF. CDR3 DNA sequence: TGTGCCAGCAGCCTCGGGACTAGCGGCCCAGATACGCAGTATTTT.

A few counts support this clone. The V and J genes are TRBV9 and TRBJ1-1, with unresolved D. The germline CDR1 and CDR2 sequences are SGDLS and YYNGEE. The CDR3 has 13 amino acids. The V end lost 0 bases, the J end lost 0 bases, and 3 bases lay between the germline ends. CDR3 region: CASSVVMNTEAFF. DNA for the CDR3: TGTGCCAGCAGCGTAGTCATGAACACTGAAGCTTTCTTT.

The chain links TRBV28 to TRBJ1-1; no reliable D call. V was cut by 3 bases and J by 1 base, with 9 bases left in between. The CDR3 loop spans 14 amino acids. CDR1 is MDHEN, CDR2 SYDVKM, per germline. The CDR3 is CASSFGRRNTEAFF. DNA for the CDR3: TGTGCCAGCAGTTTTGGCAGGAGGAACACTGAAGCTTTCTTT. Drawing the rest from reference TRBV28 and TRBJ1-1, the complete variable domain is DVKVTQSSRYLVKRTGEKVFLECVQDMDHENMFWYRQDPGLGLRLIYFSYDVKMKEKGDIPEGYSVSREKKERFSLILESASTNQTSMYLCASSFGRRNTEAFFGQGTRLTVV.

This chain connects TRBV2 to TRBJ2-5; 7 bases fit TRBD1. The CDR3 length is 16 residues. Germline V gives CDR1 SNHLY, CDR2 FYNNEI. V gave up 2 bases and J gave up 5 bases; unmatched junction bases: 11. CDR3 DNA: TGTGCCAGCAGTGAAAGGGGGCGACAGAACAGGGAGACCCAGTACTTC. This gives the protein CASSERGRQNRETQYF. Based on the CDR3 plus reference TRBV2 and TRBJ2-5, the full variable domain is EPEVTQTPSHQVTQMGQEVILRCVPISNHLYFYWYRQILGQKVEFLVSFYNNEISEKSEIFDDQFSVERPDGSNFTLKIRSTKLEDSAMYFCASSERGRQNRETQYFGPGTRLLVL.

CDR3 amino acids: CASSQGQGTDGYTF. DNA for the CDR3: TGTGCCAGCAGCCAGGGACAGGGAACGGATGGCTACACCTTC. This rearrangement joins TRBV11-2 to TRBJ1-2, with 9 positions matching TRBD1. Germline assignment: CDR1 SGHAT and CDR2 FQNNGV. Trimming at V came to 5 bases and at J to 6 bases, leaving 7 bases not matched to a gene. This CDR3 contains 14 residues.

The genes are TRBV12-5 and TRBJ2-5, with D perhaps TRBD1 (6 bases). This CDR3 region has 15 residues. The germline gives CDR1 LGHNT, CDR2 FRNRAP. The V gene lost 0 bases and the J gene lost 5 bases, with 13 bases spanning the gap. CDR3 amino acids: CASGLVINRAETQYF. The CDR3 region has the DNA TGTGCTAGTGGTTTGGTAATAAACAGGGCGGAGACCCAGTACTTC.

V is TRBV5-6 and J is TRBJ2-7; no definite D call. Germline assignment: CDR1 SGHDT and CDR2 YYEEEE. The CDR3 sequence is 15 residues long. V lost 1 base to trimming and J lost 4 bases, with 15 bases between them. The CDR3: CASSLKWKQAYEQYF. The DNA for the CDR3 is TGTGCCAGCAGCTTGAAATGGAAGCAGGCTTACGAGCAGTACTTC.

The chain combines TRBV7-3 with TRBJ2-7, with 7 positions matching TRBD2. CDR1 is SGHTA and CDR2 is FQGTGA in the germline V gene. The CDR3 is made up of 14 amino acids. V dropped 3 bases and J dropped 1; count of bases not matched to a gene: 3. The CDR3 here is CASSLGGRSYEQYF. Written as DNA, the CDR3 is TGTGCCAGCAGCTTGGGCGGGAGATCCTACGAGCAGTACTTC.

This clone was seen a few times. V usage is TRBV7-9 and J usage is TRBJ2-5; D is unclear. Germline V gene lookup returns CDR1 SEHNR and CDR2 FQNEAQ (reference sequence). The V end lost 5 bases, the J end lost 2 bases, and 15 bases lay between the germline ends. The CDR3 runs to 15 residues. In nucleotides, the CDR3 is TGTGCCAGCAGCCCCCACGGTGGGAAGCAAGAGACCCAGTACTTC. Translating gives CASSPHGGKQETQYF.

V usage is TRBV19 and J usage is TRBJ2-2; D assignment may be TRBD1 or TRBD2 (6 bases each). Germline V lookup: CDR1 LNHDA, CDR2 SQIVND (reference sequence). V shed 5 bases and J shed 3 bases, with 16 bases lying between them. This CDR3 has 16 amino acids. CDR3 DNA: TGTGCCAGTAGTGCTCGCGGGACACCATACACCGGGGAGCTGTTTTTT. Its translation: CASSARGTPYTGELFF. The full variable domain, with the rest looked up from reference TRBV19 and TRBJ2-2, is DGGITQSPKYLFRKEGQNVTLSCEQNLNHDAMYWYRQDPGQGLRLIYYSQIVNDFQKGDIAEGYSVSREKKESFPLTVTSAQKNPTAFYLCASSARGTPYTGELFFGEGSRLTVL.

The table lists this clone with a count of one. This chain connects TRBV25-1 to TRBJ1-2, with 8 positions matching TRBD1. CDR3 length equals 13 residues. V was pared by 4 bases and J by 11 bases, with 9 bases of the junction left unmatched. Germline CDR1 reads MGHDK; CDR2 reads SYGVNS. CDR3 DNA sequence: TGTGCCAGCAGTGTTGGACAGGGCCTAGAATACACCTTC. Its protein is CASSVGQGLEYTF.

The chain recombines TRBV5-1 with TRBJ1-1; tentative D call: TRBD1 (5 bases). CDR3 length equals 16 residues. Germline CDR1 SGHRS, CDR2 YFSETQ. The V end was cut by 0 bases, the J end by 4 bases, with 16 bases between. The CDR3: CASSLAAGRQRTEAFF. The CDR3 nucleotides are TGCGCCAGCAGCTTGGCCGCGGGACGGCAGCGCACTGAAGCTTTCTTT.

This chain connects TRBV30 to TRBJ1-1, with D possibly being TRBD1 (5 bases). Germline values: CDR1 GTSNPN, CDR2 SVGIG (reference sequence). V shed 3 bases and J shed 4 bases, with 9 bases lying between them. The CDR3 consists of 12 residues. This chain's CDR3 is CAWRGEATEAFF. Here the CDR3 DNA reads TGTGCCTGGAGAGGGGAAGCCACTGAAGCTTTCTTT.